These 27 T cell receptor beta chains share one sample of origin, sequenced in a study of blood T cell repertoires in COVID-19. Assay: immunoSEQ multiplex PCR; the TCRdb copy retains only in-frame clones and omits some. The table shows a few hundred thousand clones, with around 87% occurring only once. What was sequenced was peripheral blood. Receptors were obtained from a woman between 50 and 59 years old with acute or convalescent COVID-19.

This chain joins TRBV11-2 and TRBJ1-1, with unresolved D. V lost 5 bases, J lost 3 bases, and 10 bases lay in between. From germline, CDR1 is SGHAT and CDR2 FQNNGV. CDR3 length equals 13 residues. CDR3 DNA sequence: TGTGCCAGCAGCGTACAGTTGGACACTGAAGCTTTCTTT. It specifies CASSVQLDTEAFF.

The rearrangement links TRBV9 to TRBJ2-7; TRBD2 is a possible D gene (5 bases). The CDR3 sequence is 15 residues long. Germline loops: CDR1 SGDLS, CDR2 YYNGEE. V lost 0 bases, J lost 3 bases, and 13 bases lay in between. DNA for the CDR3: TGTGCCAGCAGCGTAGCTGGTAGTAGCGACTACGAGCAGTACTTC. The encoded protein is CASSVAGSSDYEQYF.

CDR3 region: CASSAWNGRTEAFF. DNA for the CDR3: TGTGCCAGCAGTGCTTGGAATGGGAGGACTGAAGCTTTCTTT. The chain combines TRBV27 with TRBJ1-1; D remains ambiguous. Germline V gene lookup returns CDR1 MNHEY and CDR2 SMNVEV (reference sequence). Trimming cost V 5 bases and J 5 bases, with 15 bases left between them. The CDR3 sequence is 14 residues long.

This chain links TRBV9 with TRBJ1-3; TRBD1 might be the D (6 bases). The V gene lost 1 base and the J gene lost 7 bases, with 18 bases spanning the gap. Germline CDR1 and CDR2: SGDLS and YYNGEE. CDR3 size: 16 residues. CDR3 in DNA: TGTGCCAGCAGCGTAAGGCCGGGACAAAGGGGGAACACCATATATTTT. Translation gives CASSVRPGQRGNTIYF.

The chain recombines TRBV7-2 with TRBJ2-3; TRBD2 matches 11 bases. The CDR3 has 14 amino acids. V was clipped by 5 bases and J by 7 bases; unmatched bases: 5. Looked up from germline, CDR1 is SGHTA and CDR2 is FQGNSA. The CDR3 here is CASSPGTSGYTQYF. In DNA, the CDR3 is TGTGCCAGCAGCCCCGGGACTAGCGGATATACGCAGTATTTT.

Only a few counts were recorded for this clone. The chain uses TRBV20-1 and TRBJ1-1; D unclear. This CDR3 spans 11 amino acids. V dropped 2 bases and J dropped 1 base, with 2 bases sitting between them. Germline V lookup: CDR1 DFQATT, CDR2 SNEGSKA (reference sequence). The CDR3 DNA sequence: TGCAGTGCTAGACAGAACACTGAAGCTTTCTTT. As protein: CSARQNTEAFF.

V usage is TRBV30 and J usage is TRBJ2-3; TRBD2 matches at 8 bases. Germline CDR1 reads GTSNPN; CDR2 reads SVGIG (reference sequence). V was pared by 0 bases and J by 1 base, with 3 bases of the junction left unmatched. The CDR3 runs to 15 residues. In DNA, the CDR3 is TGTGCCTGGAGTGTACTGGGACTAGGCACAGATACGCAGTATTTT. It translates to CAWSVLGLGTDTQYF.

The chain is built from TRBV5-4 and TRBJ2-1; 7 positions agree with TRBD1. This CDR3 region has 13 residues. In germline, CDR1 is SGHNT, CDR2 YYREEE (reference sequence). Germline trimming cut 6 bases from V and 5 bases from J; bases unmatched to any gene: 5. CDR3 residues: CASTSGQNNEQFF. As DNA, the CDR3 is TGTGCCAGCACCTCGGGACAGAACAATGAGCAGTTCTTC.

This clone was detected only a few times. The chain carries TRBV7-9 and TRBJ2-7; D possibly corresponds to TRBD1 (6 bases). The CDR3 runs to 13 residues. Trimming left V 5 bases short and J 4 bases short, with 12 bases between. Germline CDR1 and CDR2: SEHNR and FQNEAQ (reference sequence). CDR3 loop: CASSEQGLYEQYF. The CDR3 DNA reads as TGTGCCAGCAGCGAGCAGGGGTTGTACGAGCAGTACTTC.

The chain is built from TRBV5-6 and TRBJ2-7, with 13 bases fitting TRBD2. Germline trimming cut 3 bases from V and 3 bases from J; bases unmatched to any gene: 9. CDR3 size: 17 residues. Germline CDR1 reads SGHDT; CDR2 reads YYEEEE. The CDR3 protein is CASSSAGLAGVDYEQYF. Here the CDR3 DNA reads TGTGCCAGCAGCTCCGCAGGACTAGCGGGAGTAGACTACGAGCAGTACTTC. Filled out from reference TRBV5-6 and TRBJ2-7, the complete variable domain reads DAGVTQSPTHLIKTRGQQVTLRCSPKSGHDTVSWYQQALGQGPQFIFQYYEEEERQRGNFPDRFSGHQFPNYSSELNVNALLLGDSALYLCASSSAGLAGVDYEQYFGPGTRLTVT.

The gene calls are TRBV30 and TRBJ1-5; 7 nucleotides line up with TRBD1. Germline CDR1 is GTSNPN and CDR2 is SVGIG (reference sequence). CDR3 length: 14 residues. V was pared by 2 bases and J by 2 bases, with 3 bases of the junction left unmatched. Here the CDR3 DNA reads TGTGCCTGGAGTTATGGGACAGGCAATCAGCCCCAGCATTTT. It is translated as CAWSYGTGNQPQHF.

V is TRBV19 and J is TRBJ2-7; 7 bases are a match to TRBD1. The CDR3 consists of 17 residues. Germline CDR1 reads LNHDA; CDR2 reads SQIVND (reference sequence). V trimming: 8 bases; J trimming: 1 base; junction bases outside the gene matches: 17. The CDR3 spells CASSGLGRTGGSYEQYF. DNA for the CDR3: TGTGCCAGTTCTGGGCTTGGGCGGACAGGAGGATCCTACGAGCAGTACTTC.

The chain carries TRBV4-1 and TRBJ2-7, with 9 bases matching TRBD2. With 3 bases clipped from V and 3 bases from J, the junction kept 9 bases outside the gene matches. Per the germline V gene, CDR1 is MGHRA and CDR2 is YSYEKL. The CDR3 contains 16 residues. CDR3 region: CASSQPTSGRYYEQYF. CDR3 coding DNA: TGCGCCAGCAGCCAGCCCACTAGCGGGCGATACTACGAGCAGTACTTC.

This chain uses TRBV7-9 with TRBJ1-1; unclear D gene. CDR1 is SEHNR, CDR2 FQNEAQ, per germline (reference sequence). V shed 8 bases and J shed 1 base, with 17 bases lying between them. This CDR3 has 15 residues. The CDR3, as DNA: TGTGCCAGCCGAGATGGGTACAGTCCGAACACTGAAGCTTTCTTT. Residues: CASRDGYSPNTEAFF.

The rearrangement joins TRBV7-2 to TRBJ2-3; 7 bases agree with TRBD1. Germline V gene data show CDR1 as SGHTA and CDR2 as FQGNSA. With 5 bases clipped from V and 0 bases from J, the junction kept 5 bases outside the gene matches. This CDR3 has 15 amino acids. The DNA for the CDR3 is TGTGCCAGCAGCCCACAGGGGCTTAGCACAGATACGCAGTATTTT. Translation: CASSPQGLSTDTQYF.

The chain is built from TRBV28 and TRBJ1-5; D is undetermined. V dropped 3 bases and J dropped 3 bases, with 12 bases sitting between them. CDR1 is MDHEN and CDR2 is SYDVKM in the germline V gene. This CDR3 comprises 15 residues. CDR3 loop: CASSFVIRDNQPQHF. CDR3 coding DNA: TGTGCCAGCAGTTTTGTCATACGGGACAATCAGCCCCAGCATTTT.

The chain uses TRBV5-1 and TRBJ2-7; no reliable D call. This CDR3 comprises 14 residues. Germline CDR1 and CDR2: SGHRS and YFSETQ. The V gene lost 0 bases and the J gene lost 7 bases, with 14 bases spanning the gap. The CDR3 DNA sequence: TGCGCCAGCAGCTTGGATGTAGTGTCTTCGGAGCAGTACTTC. Translating it yields CASSLDVVSSEQYF.

The V call is TRBV12-3 or TRBV12-4, the J call TRBJ2-7; unclear D gene. The V end was cut by 2 bases, the J end by 6 bases, with 11 bases between. The CDR3 has 13 residues. The CDR3 loop reads CASSLTTNAEQYF. The CDR3 DNA follows: TGTGCCAGCAGTTTAACTACCAACGCCGAGCAGTACTTC.

A remark on this clone: At one end the junction does not follow the germline gene, possibly because of a read error. The chain combines TRBV2 with TRBJ2-1; D not resolved. There are 12 residues in the CDR3. Germline CDR1 reads SNHLY; CDR2 reads FYNNEI. The CDR3 reads CASSEASLGEVF. CDR3 nucleotide sequence: TGTGCCAGCAGTGAGGCCTCCCTCGGAGAGGTCTTC. Using reference TRBV2 and TRBJ2-1 for the parts outside the CDR3, the full variable domain is EPEVTQTPSHQVTQMGQEVILRCVPISNHLYFYWYRQILGQKVEFLVSFYNNEISEKSEIFDDQFSVERPDGSNFTLKIRSTKLEDSAMYFCASSEASLGEVFGPGTRLTVL.

A single count supports this clone. This chain connects TRBV21-1 to TRBJ2-4; TRBD1, as called in the table, went unchecked against the DNA. TRBV21-1 is noted as a pseudogene. This CDR3 spans 16 amino acids. The CDR3 loop reads CASNPDRGRFKNIQYF. CDR3 DNA: TGTGCCAGCAACCCGGACAGGGGGCGGTTTAAAAACATTCAGTACTTC.

This clone has a handful of counts. The CDR3 reads CASSPLQLAGVDEQFF. DNA of the CDR3: TGTGCCAGCTCACCACTTCAGCTAGCGGGAGTTGATGAGCAGTTCTTC. The chain has TRBV18 and TRBJ2-1; 10 positions agree with TRBD2. The germline gives CDR1 KGHSH, CDR2 LQKENI. J lost 8 bases, V lost 1 base, and 8 bases had no gene match. This CDR3 spans 16 amino acids.

This clone has just a few counts. The chain has TRBV3-1 (or the pseudogene TRBV3-2) and TRBJ2-2, with 9 bases lining up with TRBD2. The germline CDR1 and CDR2 sequences are LGHDT and YNNKEL (reference sequence). Germline trimming cut 0 bases from V and 6 bases from J; bases unmatched to any gene: 2. The CDR3 runs to 15 residues. Here the CDR3 DNA reads TGTGCCAGCAGCCAAGAGCGGGAGGGGTCCGGGGAGCTGTTTTTT. It translates to CASSQEREGSGELFF.

This rearrangement joins TRBV5-1 to TRBJ1-6; 8 bases are shared with TRBD1. This CDR3 spans 21 amino acids. With 1 base clipped from V and 0 bases from J, the junction kept 15 bases outside the gene matches. Germline lookup yields CDR1 SGHRS and CDR2 YFSETQ. CDR3 in amino acids: CASSLWSPTGDEASYNSPLHF. DNA of the CDR3: TGCGCCAGCAGCTTGTGGTCTCCGACAGGGGATGAGGCCTCCTATAATTCACCCCTCCACTTT.

The chain combines TRBV30 with TRBJ1-5; 10 nucleotides line up with TRBD1. CDR3 length equals 16 residues. Germline CDR1 GTSNPN, CDR2 SVGIG (reference sequence). J was trimmed by 3 bases and V by 3 bases; bases with no gene match: 8. CDR3 residues: CAWSESGTGANQPQHF. The CDR3, as DNA: TGTGCCTGGAGCGAATCCGGGACAGGGGCCAATCAGCCCCAGCATTTT.

The chain joins TRBV27 to TRBJ2-7; the D gene is possibly TRBD1 (6 bases). The CDR3 length is 15 residues. Between the trimmed V and J ends, which lost 3 bases and 6 bases, there was a span of 18 bases. Germline loops: CDR1 MNHEY, CDR2 SMNVEV (reference sequence). CDR3 region: CASSFGVGQLFEQYF. The CDR3 DNA is TGTGCCAGCAGTTTCGGAGTCGGACAGTTGTTCGAGCAGTACTTC.

The rearrangement links TRBV24-1 to TRBJ1-2, with a weak D call TRBD1 (5 bases). Germline CDR1 is KGHDR and CDR2 is SFDVKD. V gave up 7 bases and J gave up 6 bases, with 11 bases separating them. CDR3 length equals 12 residues. In DNA, the CDR3 is TGTGCCACCAGCCAGACACAGGATGGCTACACCTTC. It encodes CATSQTQDGYTF.

V usage is TRBV27 and J usage is TRBJ1-4; TRBD1 aligns across 10 bases. The germline gives CDR1 MNHEY, CDR2 SMNVEV (reference sequence). The CDR3 loop spans 15 amino acids. J lost 7 bases, V lost 10 bases, and 12 bases had no gene match. This chain's CDR3 is CATATGGGQGEKLFF. The CDR3, as DNA: TGTGCCACTGCGACAGGGGGCGGTCAAGGTGAAAAACTGTTTTTT.